This is a list of T cell receptor beta chains from one sample in a study of cytomegalovirus exposure and HLA in healthy donors. Clones were sequenced by immunoSEQ multiplex PCR, and TCRdb holds only the in-frame ones, with some missing. Of 150,000 or so clones in the sample, roughly 84% are singletons; the top ten hold about 2%. Sequencing input: PBMCs. The receptors come from a man aged 18-30 years in good health and CMV-seropositive. Both conserved end residues are part of each CDR3. A D gene is named only where the DNA matches it firmly. Expanded clones get a size class; other rows say once, few or many, or leave the size out.

D gene,V gene,clone size,J gene,CDR3 DNA,CDR3 protein
TRBD1,TRBV29-1,once,TRBJ1-1,TGCAGCGTAGCCGGGACAGGGTTGACTGAAGCTTTCTTT,CSVAGTGLTEAFF
TRBD1,TRBV18,once,TRBJ1-1,TGTGCCAGCTCACCGCAGGGGGAGCGGACTGAAGCTTTCTTT,CASSPQGERTEAFF
.,TRBV7-2,few,TRBJ2-5,TGTGCCAGCAGCCGCCGGGTCCAAGAGACCCAGTACTTC,CASSRRVQETQYF
TRBD1,TRBV7-2,.,TRBJ2-1,TGTGCCAGCAGCTTTCAGGACAGGGCGGGAAATGAGCAGTTCTTC,CASSFQDRAGNEQFF
.,TRBV25-1,.,TRBJ1-2,TGTGCCAGCAGGGGAGCGGGGGGGCGGCTCGATGGCTATGGCTACACCTTC,CASRGAGGRLDGYGYTF
TRBD1,TRBV6-6,.,TRBJ1-1,TGTGCCAGCAGTTACCGCGCCGGGACAGGGAACACTGAAGCTTTCTTT,CASSYRAGTGNTEAFF
.,TRBV2,.,TRBJ2-1,TGTGCCAGCAGTGACCAGTACAATGAGCAGTTCTTC,CASSDQYNEQFF
TRBD1,TRBV29-1,.,TRBJ1-2,TGCAGCGTTCGAACAGGGGAAGGCTACACCTTC,CSVRTGEGYTF
.,TRBV18,.,TRBJ1-5,TGTGCCAGCTCACCGAATAGGCGGAGGGGAGATAGCAATCAGCCCCAGCATTTT,CASSPNRRRGDSNQPQHF
.,TRBV7-8,.,TRBJ1-2,TGTGCCAGCAGCCCACAGGGCACGGACTATGGCTACACCTTC,CASSPQGTDYGYTF
TRBD1,TRBV5-1,.,TRBJ2-5,TGCGCCAGCAGCGCCCCCGGGACAGGGGGGGTCGAGACCCAGTACTTC,CASSAPGTGGVETQYF
.,TRBV14,few,TRBJ1-2,TGTGCCAGCAGCCGGGGGCAGGGTGGCTATGGCTACACCTTC,CASSRGQGGYGYTF
.,TRBV6-1,once,TRBJ2-6,TGTGCCAGCCTTAAAAATGGGGCCAACGTCCTGACTTTC,CASLKNGANVLTF
TRBD1,TRBV12-5,.,TRBJ1-2,TGTGCTAGTGGTTTTGATCCAGGGGGCGATGGCTACACCTTC,CASGFDPGGDGYTF
.,TRBV4-3,.,TRBJ2-7,TGCGCCAGCAGCACCTCCCAGGGGTTGGCCTACGAGCAGTACTTC,CASSTSQGLAYEQYF
.,TRBV7-9,.,TRBJ1-1,TGTTCCAGCAGCAGTAGGACGGGATCGAACACTGAAGCTTTCTTT,CSSSSRTGSNTEAFF
.,TRBV5-6,few,TRBJ2-5,TGTGCCAGCAGCACAGAGAGGACCCAGTACTTC,CASSTERTQYF